The 23 T cell receptor beta chains below come from one sample, sequenced in a study of memory CD4+ T cells and cytomegalovirus serostatus. The sort gate was single viable CD3+CD4+CD8-CD45RO+ cells for memory CD4+ T cells. TCRdb's copy holds only in-frame clones and misses some; the assay was immunoSEQ multiplex PCR. There are fewer than 90,000 clones in the sample; 78% occur only once, and around 2.6% lies in the top ten. Sequencing was carried out using memory CD4+ T cells from blood. The receptors here all came from an adult in good health and CMV-seropositive.

The CDR3 coding sequence is TGTGCCTGGACAGCCACTACAGGGGGCTCTCAGCCCCAGCATTTT. Amino acids: CAWTATTGGSQPQHF. The chain uses TRBV30 and TRBJ1-5; 9 nucleotides agree with TRBD1. This CDR3 contains 15 residues. V lost 4 bases, J lost 6 bases, and 10 bases stayed unmatched. Looked up from germline, CDR1 is GTSNPN and CDR2 is SVGIG (reference sequence).

The chain employs TRBV5-6 and TRBJ2-7, with 9 nucleotides matching TRBD1. The CDR3 totals 14 residues. Germline CDR1 is SGHDT and CDR2 is YYEEEE. Unmatched junction bases numbered 5, after V lost 3 bases and J lost 4 bases. In DNA form, the CDR3 reads TGTGCCAGCAGCTCTCGGACAGGGGTGTACGAGCAGTACTTC. Its protein product is CASSSRTGVYEQYF.

The chain has TRBV15 and TRBJ2-5; D is ambiguous. The CDR3 is 15 residues long. Germline V gives CDR1 LNHNV, CDR2 YYDKDF (reference sequence). Deletions cut 1 base from V and 0 bases from J, with 9 bases between. DNA of the CDR3: TGTGCCACCAGCAGAGCTGGGCAGAACCAAGAGACCCAGTACTTC. Its protein is CATSRAGQNQETQYF.

This chain joins TRBV2 and TRBJ1-2; 10 positions agree with TRBD1. The CDR3 extends over 13 amino acids. Looked up from germline, CDR1 is SNHLY and CDR2 is FYNNEI. The V and J ends lost 10 bases and 3 bases, in that order; junction bases with no gene match: 5. The CDR3, as DNA: TGTGCCACTTCGGGACAGGGGCACTATGGCTACACCTTC. Its translation: CATSGQGHYGYTF.

V usage is TRBV6-4 and J usage is TRBJ2-5; either TRBD1 or TRBD2 may fit D (6 bases each). Germline V gene lookup returns CDR1 MRHNA and CDR2 SNTAGT. The CDR3 has 13 residues. The V end was cut by 5 bases, the J end by 2 bases, with 9 bases between. CDR3 sequence reads: CASSRGPQETQYF. Here the CDR3 DNA reads TGTGCCAGCAGTCGGGGGCCTCAAGAGACCCAGTACTTC.

V usage is TRBV2 and J usage is TRBJ2-7; 9 positions match TRBD1. This CDR3 region has 17 residues. With V trimmed by 5 bases and J by 5 bases, 16 bases remained unmatched. Per the germline V gene, CDR1 is SNHLY and CDR2 is FYNNEI. The CDR3 spells CASSPRDRDPMFDEQYF. The CDR3 nucleotides read TGTGCCAGCAGTCCTCGGGACAGGGACCCTATGTTCGACGAGCAGTACTTC.

This clone was observed a handful of times. This chain connects TRBV7-2 to TRBJ1-5; D remains ambiguous. Germline assignment: CDR1 SGHTA and CDR2 FQGNSA. This CDR3 is 15 amino acids long. Trimming cost V 5 bases and J 4 bases, with 15 bases left between them. CDR3 residues: CASSPHGTGNQPQHF. Here the CDR3 DNA reads TGTGCCAGCAGCCCCCACGGTACGGGGAATCAGCCCCAGCATTTT.

This chain joins TRBV6-5 and TRBJ2-3, with TRBD2 matching over 8 bases. With 8 bases clipped from V and 5 bases from J, the junction kept 12 bases outside the gene matches. Germline CDR1 and CDR2: MNHEY and SVGAGI. This CDR3 has 15 amino acids. CDR3 protein: CASSGQREPLDTQYF. The CDR3 nucleotides read TGTGCCAGCTCGGGTCAGCGGGAGCCGTTAGATACGCAGTATTTT.

The J gene is TRBJ2-7, the V gene TRBV6-1; no reliable D call. V shed 2 bases and J shed 0 bases, with 14 bases lying between them. CDR1 and CDR2 (germline): MNHNS, SASEGT. The CDR3 covers 16 residues. This CDR3 reads CASSEFLNAYSYEQYV. CDR3 nucleotide sequence: TGTGCCAGCAGTGAATTCCTAAACGCCTACTCCTACGAGCAGTACGTC.

The chain uses TRBV5-1 and TRBJ1-1; D unresolved. CDR3 length equals 13 residues. Germline values: CDR1 SGHRS, CDR2 YFSETQ. V was cut by 9 bases and J by 1 base, with 13 bases left in between. CDR3 in DNA: TGCGCCACCACGGGAAACCAGAACACTGAAGCTTTCTTT. The encoded protein is CATTGNQNTEAFF.

The rearrangement joins TRBV6-1 to TRBJ2-2; D is undetermined. V was cut by 2 bases and J by 6 bases, with 13 bases left in between. Germline CDR1 is MNHNS and CDR2 is SASEGT. This CDR3 contains 15 residues. DNA for the CDR3: TGTGCCAGCAGTGAACAAGGTAGAAACTCCGGGGAGCTGTTTTTT. Its translation is CASSEQGRNSGELFF.

In its sample, this clone was seen once. V usage is TRBV6-5 and J usage is TRBJ2-7; D is possibly TRBD1 (5 bases). The CDR3 length is 13 residues. V lost 6 bases, J lost 2 bases, and 11 bases lay in between. Germline V CDR1 and CDR2: MNHEY, SVGAGI. The CDR3 DNA reads as TGTGCCAGCAGCAGGACACGGACCTACGAGCAGTACTTC. Amino acids: CASSRTRTYEQYF.

Only a few counts were recorded for this clone. J is TRBJ2-7 and V is TRBV10-3; tentatively, D is TRBD2 (5 bases). CDR1 ENHRY and CDR2 SYGVKD come from the germline V gene. The CDR3 has 11 residues. CDR3 DNA sequence: TGTGCCATCAGTGACGGCTCCGGGGTTATGGTC. It codes for CAISDGSGVMV.

In its sample, this clone was seen a few times. The chain has TRBV18 and TRBJ1-2, with 10 bases that match TRBD1. This CDR3 is built from 15 residues. V was clipped by 2 bases and J by 1 base; unmatched bases: 1. Germline V gene lookup returns CDR1 KGHSH and CDR2 LQKENI. The CDR3 DNA reads TGTGCCAGCTCACCAGGGACAGGGGATAACTATGGCTACACCTTC. Translating it yields CASSPGTGDNYGYTF.

The rearrangement joins TRBV6-5 to TRBJ2-5; the D call may be TRBD1 or TRBD2 (5 bases each). The CDR3 length is 15 residues. V lost 2 bases, J lost 4 bases, and 14 bases lay in between. Germline V gives CDR1 MNHEY, CDR2 SVGAGI. CDR3 bases: TGTGCCAGCAGTTACATGGGGGTGACGGGAGAGACCCAGTACTTC. Amino acids: CASSYMGVTGETQYF.

The V call is TRBV11-3, the J call TRBJ2-7; D perhaps matches TRBD2 (5 bases). With 1 base removed from V and 6 bases from J, the gap between germline ends came to 10 bases. Germline assignment: CDR1 SGHNT and CDR2 YENEEA. The CDR3 length is 13 residues. The CDR3 bases are TGTGCCAGCAGCTTAGGCTGGGCGGGCGAGCAGTACGTC. It is translated as CASSLGWAGEQYV.

The rearrangement links TRBV5-1 to TRBJ2-4; maybe TRBD2 (6 bases). The ends were cut back, 4 bases at V and 9 bases at J, with 14 bases in the middle. CDR1 and CDR2 from the germline V gene are SGHRS and YFSETQ. The CDR3 has 13 residues. CDR3 loop: CASSPVGGGIQYF. CDR3 in DNA: TGCGCCAGCAGCCCGGTGGGGGGTGGCATTCAGTACTTC.

This clone turned up a few times. The chain couples TRBV18 to TRBJ1-2; D gene ambiguous. CDR3 length: 13 amino acids. Trimming shortened V by 3 bases and J by 10 bases, and 15 bases separated the two germline ends. Germline V lookup: CDR1 KGHSH, CDR2 LQKENI. The CDR3 bases are TGTGCCAGCTCACCCCGGGAAGGGTCAGACTACACCTTC. This gives the protein CASSPREGSDYTF. Full variable domain (rest looked up from reference TRBV18 and TRBJ1-2): NAGVMQNPRHLVRRRGQEARLRCSPMKGHSHVYWYRQLPEEGLKFMVYLQKENIIDESGMPKERFSAEFPKEGPSILRIQQVVRGDSAAYFCASSPREGSDYTFGSGTRLTVV.

This clone was recorded a few times. V gene TRBV20-1 combines with J gene TRBJ1-1, with a weak D call TRBD1 (5 bases). The CDR3 consists of 11 residues. V was trimmed by 3 bases and J by 9 bases, leaving 11 bases between them. The germline gives CDR1 DFQATT, CDR2 SNEGSKA (reference sequence). DNA of the CDR3: TGCAGTGCTAGGACAGTGGATAAAGCTTTCTTT. It encodes CSARTVDKAFF.

V usage is TRBV5-6 and J usage is TRBJ2-5; D possibly corresponds to TRBD2 (5 bases). This CDR3 has 14 residues. Germline CDR1 and CDR2: SGHDT and YYEEEE. Trimming took 2 bases from V and 1 from J, leaving 9 bases between them. The CDR3 DNA sequence: TGTGCCAGCAGCTTAGTGGGGAGCCAAGAGACCCAGTACTTC. Translating gives CASSLVGSQETQYF.

This rearrangement joins TRBV2 to TRBJ2-2; 11 bases fit TRBD2. The germline CDR1 and CDR2 sequences are SNHLY and FYNNEI. The CDR3 has 13 residues. V trimming: 6 bases; J trimming: 13 bases; junction bases outside the gene matches: 7. CDR3 amino acids: CASSGTSGGRLFF. CDR3 DNA sequence: TGTGCCAGCAGCGGAACTAGCGGGGGTAGGCTGTTTTTT.

The chain recombines TRBV30 with TRBJ1-4; TRBD1 aligns across 8 bases. With V trimmed by 6 bases and J by 8 bases, 11 bases remained unmatched. Germline V lookup: CDR1 GTSNPN, CDR2 SVGIG (reference sequence). This CDR3 spans 14 amino acids. This CDR3 is CACPKGTGTEKLFF. The CDR3, as DNA: TGTGCCTGCCCTAAGGGGACAGGAACGGAAAAACTGTTTTTT.

The chain combines TRBV30 with TRBJ2-3; 8 bases match TRBD2. The V segment lost 5 bases and the J segment 3 bases; nucleotides outside the gene matches: 4. Germline assignment: CDR1 GTSNPN and CDR2 SVGIG (reference sequence). This CDR3 region has 13 residues. Here the CDR3 reads CAWSSGLTDTQYF. The CDR3 nucleotides read TGTGCCTGGTCTAGCGGGCTGACAGATACGCAGTATTTT.